This T cell receptor (beta chain) originates from a study of CD8+ T cells in alopecia areata. This clone turned up a few times. Antigen unknown. Obtained from alopecia areata patients were lesional scalp punch biopsies along with peripheral blood. Cell sorting was applied to PBMCs, and CD4+ and CD8+ T cells were collected. Study outcomes and limitations: It was lesional scalp, especially alopecia totalis/universalis, that showed higher clonality than normal scalp.

In each case, RNA was isolated and then reverse transcribed into cDNA as the sequencing template. Using immunoSEQ multiplex PCR, the repertoire was profiled, and TCRdb retains in-frame clones only, with some absent. The sample contains some 120,000 clones, around 50% of which appear only once. Germline V gene data show CDR1 as MGHRA and CDR2 as YSYEKL. V was pared by 0 bases and J by 5 bases, with 2 bases of the junction left unmatched. The CDR3 is 15 residues long. The chain has TRBV4-1 and TRBJ2-2; 8 nucleotides agree with TRBD1. This sequence was found in a human donor with alopecia areata. What was sequenced was NKG2D-low CD8+ T cells sorted from blood. The CDR3 DNA sequence: TGCGCCAGCAGCCAAGAGGACAGGGATACCGGGGAGCTGTTTTTT. It translates to CASSQEDRDTGELFF.